One and the same sample provided the 15 T cell receptor beta chains below, sequenced in a study of blood T cells in healthy people across ages. A second 7 to 11 cycle PCR used barcoded and J-beta primers. TCRdb passed the 5' RACE reads through MiXCR, listing each CDR3 protein once. The sample lists around 1.5 million distinct CDR3 sequences, approximately 38% occurring once. The sample consisted of blood. The receptor source for this set is a woman aged 18-29 years in good health.

The chain's CDR3 is CASSRDSGSYNEQFF. In nucleotides, the CDR3 is TGCGCCAGCAGTCGGGACAGTGGCTCCTACAATGAGCAGTTCTTC. The chain combines TRBV5-1 with TRBJ2-1; 7 bases map to TRBD1. This CDR3 contains 15 residues. Trimming cost V 5 bases and J 0 bases; bases outside gene matches: 5. Germline values: CDR1 SGHRS, CDR2 YFSETQ.

This clonotype turned up a few times. The CDR3 sequence is CASSLSGSDEQYF. The CDR3 DNA follows: TGTGCCAGCAGTTTATCCGGTTCCGACGAGCAGTACTTC. The V and J genes are TRBV27 and TRBJ2-7; D unresolved. CDR3 size: 13 residues. V was cut by 0 bases and J by 5 bases, with 8 bases left in between. Per germline, CDR1 MNHEY and CDR2 SMNVEV (reference sequence).

This clonotype has just a few counts. This chain uses TRBV2 with TRBJ1-4, with TRBD1 as a possible D gene (6 bases). Germline values: CDR1 SNHLY, CDR2 FYNNEI. The germline V and J ends were trimmed by 10 bases and 5 bases, with 11 bases remaining between them. The CDR3 contains 12 residues. The CDR3 nucleotides are TGTGCCAACGGGAGGGGGAATGAAAAACTGTTTTTT. This codes for CANGRGNEKLFF.

This clonotype was seen many times. This chain connects TRBV3-1 to TRBJ2-6; no definite D call. Germline CDR1 reads LGHDT; CDR2 reads YNNKEL (reference sequence). The CDR3 covers 15 residues. V gave up 0 bases and J gave up 2 bases, with 5 bases separating them. As DNA, the CDR3 is TGTGCCAGCAGCCAAGAGGGCGCTGGGGCCAACGTCCTGACTTTC. This translates into CASSQEGAGANVLTF.

This clonotype was counted between two and nine times. This chain links TRBV5-6 with TRBJ1-4, with unresolved D. The length of the CDR3 is 14 residues. Germline V gene lookup returns CDR1 SGHDT and CDR2 YYEEEE. V gave up 1 base and J gave up 5 bases, with 9 bases separating them. In DNA, the CDR3 is TGTGCCAGCAGCTTGTGGGCAGTAAATGAAAAACTGTTTTTT. Protein sequence: CASSLWAVNEKLFF. The entire variable domain, with the rest obtained from reference TRBV5-6 and TRBJ1-4, is as follows: DAGVTQSPTHLIKTRGQQVTLRCSPKSGHDTVSWYQQALGQGPQFIFQYYEEEERQRGNFPDRFSGHQFPNYSSELNVNALLLGDSALYLCASSLWAVNEKLFFGSGTQLSVL.

This chain uses TRBV6-1 with TRBJ1-5; D gene ambiguous. V gave up 4 bases and J gave up 4 bases, with 20 bases separating them. Germline V gives CDR1 MNHNS, CDR2 SASEGT. The CDR3 has 17 amino acids. CDR3 region: CASSVYSGGSVNQPQHF. The CDR3 nucleotides are TGTGCCAGCAGTGTTTATTCAGGCGGGAGCGTAAATCAGCCCCAGCATTTT.

The rearrangement links TRBV6-5 to TRBJ1-2, with D possibly TRBD1 on 6 matching bases. V lost 2 bases, J lost 8 bases, and 9 bases lay in between. CDR1 and CDR2 from the germline V gene are MNHEY and SVGAGI. The CDR3 is 12 amino acids. The CDR3 region has the DNA TGTGCCAGCAGTTACCTAGGGGGGGGCTACACCTTC. Amino acid sequence: CASSYLGGGYTF.

Remarks on this clonotype: Germline is not matched at one junction end, which may reflect a read error. The chain has TRBV4-1 and TRBJ2-5; TRBD2 agrees at 8 bases. The CDR3 consists of 16 residues. CDR1 and CDR2 from the germline V gene are MGHRA and YSYEKL. The DNA of the CDR3 is TGCGCCAGCAGCCAAGATCCAGGGAGCGGGGGAGGGGAGCAGTGCTTC. It yields the protein CASSQDPGSGGGEQCF.

This sequence joins TRBV5-1 and TRBJ2-2; 7 bases line up with TRBD2. This CDR3 is built from 17 residues. Germline CDR1 reads SGHRS; CDR2 reads YFSETQ. The V and J ends lost 4 bases and 1 base, in that order; junction bases with no gene match: 10. In DNA, the CDR3 is TGCGCCAGCAGCCCTCAGTCCTCGGGGGGGAACACCGGGGAGCTGTTTTTT. Its translation is CASSPQSSGGNTGELFF.

CDR3: CAWSTGGPQSYEQYF. The CDR3, as DNA: TGTGCCTGGAGTACGGGAGGGCCTCAATCCTACGAGCAGTACTTC. V is TRBV30 and J is TRBJ2-7, with 8 bases identical to TRBD2. V was clipped by 2 bases and J by 1 base; unmatched bases: 7. CDR3 length: 15 amino acids. Germline CDR1 is GTSNPN and CDR2 is SVGIG (reference sequence). Together with reference TRBV30 and TRBJ2-7, the CDR3 gives the full variable domain: SQTIHQWPATLVQPVGSPLSLECTVEGTSNPNLYWYRQAAGRGLQLLFYSVGIGQISSEVPQNLSASRPQDRQFILSSKKLLLSDSGFYLCAWSTGGPQSYEQYFGPGTRLTVT.

This clonotype was seen only a few times. This chain uses TRBV12-5 with TRBJ2-3; TRBD2 agrees at 10 bases. V lost 2 bases to trimming and J lost 4 bases; unmatched junction nucleotides: 6. Per germline, CDR1 LGHNT and CDR2 FRNRAP. The CDR3 consists of 16 residues. The CDR3 region is CASGLTSGRVPDTQYF. The CDR3 DNA reads TGTGCTAGTGGTTTGACCAGCGGGAGGGTCCCAGATACGCAGTATTTT.

The chain uses TRBV9 and TRBJ2-1, with D perhaps matching TRBD2 (6 bases). CDR1 and CDR2 (germline): SGDLS, YYNGEE. This CDR3 has 14 amino acids. V lost 0 bases to trimming and J lost 4 bases, with 8 bases between them. The DNA of the CDR3 is TGTGCCAGCAGCGTAGTCGGGGGATACAATGAGCAGTTCTTC. Its translation is CASSVVGGYNEQFF. Combining the CDR3 with reference TRBV9 and TRBJ2-1 gives the whole variable domain DSGVTQTPKHLITATGQRVTLRCSPRSGDLSVYWYQQSLDQGLQFLIQYYNGEERAKGNILERFSAQQFPDLHSELNLSSLELGDSALYFCASSVVGGYNEQFFGPGTRLTVL.

There are many counts of this clonotype. This may stem from a read error, because a much larger clone lies one nucleotide away. The chain carries TRBV5-1 and TRBJ2-1; 10 bases align to TRBD2. The tail of the sequence fits TRBJ2-7 better, so the J call may be wrong. Germline CDR1 SGHRS, CDR2 YFSETQ. The CDR3 extends over 14 amino acids. The CDR3 DNA sequence: TGCGCCAGCAGCCCAGCGGGAGGGTACAATGAGCAGTACTTC. Translated: CASSPAGGYNEQYF.

The rearrangement joins TRBV15 to TRBJ2-1, with D possibly called TRBD1 or TRBD2 (5 bases each). V was trimmed by 5 bases and J by 1 base, leaving 15 bases between them. This CDR3 has 16 residues. Germline V lookup: CDR1 LNHNV, CDR2 YYDKDF (reference sequence). CDR3 nucleotides: TGTGCCACCAGCCCCTGGGGCGGGTTATCCTACAATGAGCAGTTCTTC. This translates into CATSPWGGLSYNEQFF.

In this sample, this clonotype turned up once. The chain employs TRBV5-1 and TRBJ2-3; no definite D call. The CDR3 runs 15 residues. V was trimmed by 1 base and J by 2 bases, leaving 11 bases between them. Germline CDR1 and CDR2: SGHRS and YFSETQ. CDR3 in amino acids: CASSLTTYITDTQYF. The CDR3, as DNA: TGCGCCAGCAGCTTGACTACCTACATCACAGATACGCAGTATTTT.